The clone carrying this T cell receptor beta chain was observed a few times. This table comes from immunoSEQ multiplex PCR, and its TCRdb copy is limited to in-frame clones, with some not included. The sample includes some 760,000 clones, around 85% of them seen just once. These data belong to a study of shared T cell receptors in the human thymus. V was trimmed by 1 base and J by 4 bases, leaving 5 bases between them. The germline CDR1 and CDR2 sequences are MNHEY and SVGAGI. This CDR3 has 13 residues. These same data were also listed under a study on human thymus T cells. This second report adds: Each of the donors was a healthy Finnish infant who was undergoing open corrective cardiac surgery for congenital heart defects. The thymus tissue came from resections taken during corrective heart surgery. Biased V and J segment usage appeared in thymus and peripheral blood. Related research examined unrelated individuals and reported that their thymic repertoires overlapped highly.

J is TRBJ1-3 and V is TRBV6-5; D is unresolved. The receptor's source is a girl under three years old with a congenital heart defect. The specimen was thymocytes. The CDR3 loop is CASSYLAGNTIYF. CDR3 coding DNA: TGTGCCAGCAGTTACTTGGCAGGAAACACCATATATTTT.